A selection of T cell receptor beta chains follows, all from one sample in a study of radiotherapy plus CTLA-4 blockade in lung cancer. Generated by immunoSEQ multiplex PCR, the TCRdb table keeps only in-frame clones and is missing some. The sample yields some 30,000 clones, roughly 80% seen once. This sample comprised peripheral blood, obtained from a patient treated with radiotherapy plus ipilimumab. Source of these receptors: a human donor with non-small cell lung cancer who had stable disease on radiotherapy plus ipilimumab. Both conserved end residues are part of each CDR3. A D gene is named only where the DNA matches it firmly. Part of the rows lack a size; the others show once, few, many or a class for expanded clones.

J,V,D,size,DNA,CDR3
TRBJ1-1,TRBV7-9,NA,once,TGTGCCAGCAGCTTACAGTCTGGGCAGCTTGAAGCTTTCTTT,CASSLQSGQLEAFF
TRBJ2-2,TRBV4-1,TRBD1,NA,TGCGCCAGCAGCCACACAGGGGGCCCCGGGGAGCTGTTTTTT,CASSHTGGPGELFF
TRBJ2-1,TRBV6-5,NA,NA,TGTGCCAGCAGTTACGGGGGGTCCCCTTACAATGAGCAGTTCTTC,CASSYGGSPYNEQFF
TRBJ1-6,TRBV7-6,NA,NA,TGTGCCAGCAGCTTAGCCCCCACGGCGAATTCACCCCTCCACTTT,CASSLAPTANSPLHF
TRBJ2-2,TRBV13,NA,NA,TGTGCCAGCAGCTTTCGGGACGGCACCGGGGAGCTGTTTTTT,CASSFRDGTGELFF
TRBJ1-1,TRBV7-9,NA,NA,TGTGCCAGCAGCTCCCTCCCGGCAGGGTTCAACACTGAAGCTTTCTTT,CASSSLPAGFNTEAFF
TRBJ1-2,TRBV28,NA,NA,TGTGCCAGCAGTTATCGTGGGACCTTCTATGGCTACACCTTC,CASSYRGTFYGYTF
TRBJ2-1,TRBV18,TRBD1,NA,TGTGCCAGCTCACCTATTAGTCGGACAGGGTTTGATGAGCAGTTCTTC,CASSPISRTGFDEQFF
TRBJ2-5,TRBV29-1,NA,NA,TGCAGCGGCGAAGGAGGCTCCCAAGAGACCCAGTACTTC,CSGEGGSQETQYF
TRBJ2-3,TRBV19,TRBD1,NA,TGTGCCAGTAGTATGGGAACAGGGGGGTTAGATACGCAGTATTTT,CASSMGTGGLDTQYF
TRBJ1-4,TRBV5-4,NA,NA,TGTGCCAGCAGCCCTAACCGGGCCCTAAATGAAAAACTGTTTTTT,CASSPNRALNEKLFF
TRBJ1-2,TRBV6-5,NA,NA,TGTGCCAGCAGTCCCCGAAGGCAGGATGGCTACACCTTC,CASSPRRQDGYTF
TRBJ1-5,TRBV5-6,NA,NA,TGTGCCAGCAGCTTGAAGGGCGATCAGCCCCAGCATTTT,CASSLKGDQPQHF
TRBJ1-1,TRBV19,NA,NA,TGTGCCAGTGGGACAAACTTGAACACTGAAGCTTTCTTT,CASGTNLNTEAFF
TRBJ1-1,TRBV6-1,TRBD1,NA,TGTGCCAGCAGTGCGGACAGGGTGGGCACTGAAGCTTTCTTT,CASSADRVGTEAFF
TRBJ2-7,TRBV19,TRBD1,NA,TGTGCCAGTAGTACCCAGGGGACAGGCTACTACGAGCAGTACTTC,CASSTQGTGYYEQYF
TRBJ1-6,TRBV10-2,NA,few,TGCGCCAGCATGGCAGGGAATTCACCCCTCCACTTT,CASMAGNSPLHF
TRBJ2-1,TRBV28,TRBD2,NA,TGTGCCAGCAGTCTAACTAGCGGGGGCCCTAGCTCCTACAATGAGCAGTTCTTC,CASSLTSGGPSSYNEQFF
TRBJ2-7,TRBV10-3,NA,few,TGTGCCATCAGTTTGACAGACCCTGGGAGGTACGAGCAGTACTTC,CAISLTDPGRYEQYF
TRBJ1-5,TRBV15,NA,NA,TGTGCCACCAGCGGCAGACAGGTTACTCGGCAGCCCCAGCATTTT,CATSGRQVTRQPQHF
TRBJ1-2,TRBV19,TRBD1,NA,TGTGCCAGTAGTAACCCCTACAGGGGGCGCGTTGGCTACACCTTC,CASSNPYRGRVGYTF
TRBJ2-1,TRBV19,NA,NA,TGTGCCAGTAGGAGCAGGTCAAATGAGCAGTTCTTC,CASRSRSNEQFF
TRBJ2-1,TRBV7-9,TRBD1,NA,TGTGCCAGCAGCTCACAGGGGATAAGCTCCTACAATGAGCAGTTCTTC,CASSSQGISSYNEQFF
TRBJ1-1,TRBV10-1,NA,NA,TGCGCCAGCAGTGCCCTTCTAGGGACTGAAGCTTTCTTT,CASSALLGTEAFF
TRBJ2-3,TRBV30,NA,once,TGTGCCTGCAAGGGGGGTAAACCAGGGGCGGGCACAGATACGCAGTATTTT,CACKGGKPGAGTDTQYF
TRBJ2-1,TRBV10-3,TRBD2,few,TGTGCCATCAGGGGGACTAGCGGGGGTAATGAGCAGTTCTTC,CAIRGTSGGNEQFF
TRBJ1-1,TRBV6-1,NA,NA,TGTGCCAGCAGTGATAAAGGCTTCGGACTTGAAGCTTTCTTT,CASSDKGFGLEAFF
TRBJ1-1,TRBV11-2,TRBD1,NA,TGTGCCAGCAGACCGGGACAGCGTAACACTGAAGCTTTCTTT,CASRPGQRNTEAFF
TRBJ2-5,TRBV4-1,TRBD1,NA,TGCGCCAGCAGCCACGGGACAGCCTCCCAAGAGACCCAGTACTTC,CASSHGTASQETQYF
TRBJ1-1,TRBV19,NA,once,TGTGCCAGTAGTATATTCAACACTGAAGCTTTCTTT,CASSIFNTEAFF
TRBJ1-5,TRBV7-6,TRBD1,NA,TGTGCCAGCAGCCCCGGGACAGGGTCCTATCAGCCCCAGCATTTT,CASSPGTGSYQPQHF
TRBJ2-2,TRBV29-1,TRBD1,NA,TGCAGCGTTGGGGAGACAGGGGCCGGGGAGCTGTTTTTT,CSVGETGAGELFF
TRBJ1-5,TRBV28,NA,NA,TGTGCCAGCAGTTCAGGGGTTCAGCCCCAGCATTTT,CASSSGVQPQHF
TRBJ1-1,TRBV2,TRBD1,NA,TGTGCCATACCCCACAGGGACAGATCGAACACTGAAGCTTTCTTT,CAIPHRDRSNTEAFF
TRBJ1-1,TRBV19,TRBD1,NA,TGTGCCAGTAACAGGGGGTTTATGTTGGGTACTGAAGCTTTCTTT,CASNRGFMLGTEAFF
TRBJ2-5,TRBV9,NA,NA,TGTGCCAGCAGCGTAGCGGGGAAGGAGACCCAGTACTTC,CASSVAGKETQYF
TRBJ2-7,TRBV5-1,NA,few,TGCGCCAGCAGCTTGTACCAGGGGCCTGAGGAGCAGTACTTC,CASSLYQGPEEQYF
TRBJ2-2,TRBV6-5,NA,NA,TGTGCCAGCAGCGAGACGAACACCGGGGAGCTGTTTTTT,CASSETNTGELFF
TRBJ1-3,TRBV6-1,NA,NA,TGTGCCAGCTCCCGGGCCGGGGACTCTGGAAACACCATATATTTT,CASSRAGDSGNTIYF
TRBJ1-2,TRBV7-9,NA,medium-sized,TGTGCCAGCAGCTTAGAGTTATGGGGGGAGGGCCTGAATGGCTACACCTTC,CASSLELWGEGLNGYTF
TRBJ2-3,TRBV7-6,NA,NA,TGTGCCAGCAGCTTAGCTTCTTCCAGCCCCGGGGCAGATACGCAGTATTTT,CASSLASSSPGADTQYF
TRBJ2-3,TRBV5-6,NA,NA,TGTGCCAGCAGCTTGGGGGGGACGGATACGCAGTATTTT,CASSLGGTDTQYF
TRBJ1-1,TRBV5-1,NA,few,TGCGCCAGCAGCTTGGGACAGGTGAACACTGAAGCTTTCTTT,CASSLGQVNTEAFF
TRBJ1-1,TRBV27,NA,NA,TGTGCCAGCAGTTTAAATTTGGGATTGGTAAACACTGAAGCTTTCTTT,CASSLNLGLVNTEAFF
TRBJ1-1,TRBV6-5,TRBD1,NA,TGTGCCAGCAGCTACGGGACAGGGCCTCTGAACACTGAAGCTTTCTTT,CASSYGTGPLNTEAFF
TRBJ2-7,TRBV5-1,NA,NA,TGCGCCAGCAGCTCTACCACACGCTACGAGCAGTACTTC,CASSSTTRYEQYF
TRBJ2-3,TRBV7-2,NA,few,TGTGCCAGCAGCTTAGCGGGCAGACACACAGATACGCAGTATTTT,CASSLAGRHTDTQYF
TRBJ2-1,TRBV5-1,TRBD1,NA,TGCGCCAGCAGCCCGGGACAGGTTAACAATGAGCAGTTCTTC,CASSPGQVNNEQFF
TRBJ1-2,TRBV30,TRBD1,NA,TGTGCCTGGAGTGTGGGTGGACAGGGCTATATTAACTATGGCTACACCTTC,CAWSVGGQGYINYGYTF
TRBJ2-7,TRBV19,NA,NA,TGTGCCAGTAGTATGGTTCTGGGCAGAGCCTACGAGCAGTACTTC,CASSMVLGRAYEQYF
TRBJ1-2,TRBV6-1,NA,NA,TGTGCCAGCAGTGAAGAGTCCCGCTATGGCTACACCTTC,CASSEESRYGYTF
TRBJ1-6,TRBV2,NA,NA,TGTGCCAGCAGTGAACTTGCAGGGGTAGGTTCACCCCTCCACTTT,CASSELAGVGSPLHF
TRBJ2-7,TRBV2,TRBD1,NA,TGTGCCAGCAGAGGGACAGGGTTGGTCTCCTACGAGCAGTACTTC,CASRGTGLVSYEQYF
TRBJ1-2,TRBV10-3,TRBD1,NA,TGTGCCATCAGTATGACAGGGGGCTCGGAGGGCTACACCTTC,CAISMTGGSEGYTF